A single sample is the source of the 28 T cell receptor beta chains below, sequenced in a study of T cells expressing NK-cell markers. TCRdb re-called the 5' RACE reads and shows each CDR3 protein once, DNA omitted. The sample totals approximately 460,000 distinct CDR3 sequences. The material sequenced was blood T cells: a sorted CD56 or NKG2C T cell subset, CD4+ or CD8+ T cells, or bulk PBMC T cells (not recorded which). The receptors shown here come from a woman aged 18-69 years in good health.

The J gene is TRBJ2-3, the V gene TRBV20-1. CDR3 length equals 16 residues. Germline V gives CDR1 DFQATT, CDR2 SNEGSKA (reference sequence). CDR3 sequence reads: CSARGSGVWRTDTQYF.

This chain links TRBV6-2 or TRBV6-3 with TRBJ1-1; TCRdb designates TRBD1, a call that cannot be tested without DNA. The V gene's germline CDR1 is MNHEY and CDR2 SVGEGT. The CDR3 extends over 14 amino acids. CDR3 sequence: CASSYPLGRVEAFF.

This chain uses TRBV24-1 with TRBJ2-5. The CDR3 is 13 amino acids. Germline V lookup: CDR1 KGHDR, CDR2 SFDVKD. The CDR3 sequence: CATGSMGQETQYF.

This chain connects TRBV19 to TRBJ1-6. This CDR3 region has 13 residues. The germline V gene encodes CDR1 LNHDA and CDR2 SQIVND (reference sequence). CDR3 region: CASSPARNSPLHF.

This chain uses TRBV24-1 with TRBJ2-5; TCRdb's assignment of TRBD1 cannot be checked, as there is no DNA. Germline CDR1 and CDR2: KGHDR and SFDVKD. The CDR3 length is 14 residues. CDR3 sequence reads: CATSRGQGGETQYF.

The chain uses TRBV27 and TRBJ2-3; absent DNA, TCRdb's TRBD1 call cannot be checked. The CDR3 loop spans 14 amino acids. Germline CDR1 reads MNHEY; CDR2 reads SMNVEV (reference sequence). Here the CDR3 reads CASRRDRVADTQYF.

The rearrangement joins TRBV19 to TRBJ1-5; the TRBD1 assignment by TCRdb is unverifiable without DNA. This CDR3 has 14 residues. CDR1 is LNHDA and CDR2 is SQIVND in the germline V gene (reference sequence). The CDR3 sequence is CASRTTGQHQPQHF.

CDR3 residues: CSASPIAYNEQFF. The rearrangement links TRBV20-1 to TRBJ2-1. This CDR3 has 13 amino acids. Per germline, CDR1 DFQATT and CDR2 SNEGSKA (reference sequence).

The CDR3 loop is CASSATGVDTDTQYF. The chain couples TRBV27 to TRBJ2-3; there is no DNA to check the TCRdb D call of TRBD1. CDR1 is MNHEY, CDR2 SMNVEV, per germline (reference sequence). The CDR3 loop spans 15 amino acids.

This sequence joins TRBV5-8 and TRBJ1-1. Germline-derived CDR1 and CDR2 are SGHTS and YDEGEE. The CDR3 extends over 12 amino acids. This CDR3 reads CASSFLQSRAFF.

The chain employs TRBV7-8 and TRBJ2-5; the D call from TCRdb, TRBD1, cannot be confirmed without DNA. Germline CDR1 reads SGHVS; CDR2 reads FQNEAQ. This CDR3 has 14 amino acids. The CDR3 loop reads CASSLGDRRETQYF.

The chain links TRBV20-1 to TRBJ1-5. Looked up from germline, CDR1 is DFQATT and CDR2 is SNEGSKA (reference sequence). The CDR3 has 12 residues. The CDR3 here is CSASREAQPQHF.

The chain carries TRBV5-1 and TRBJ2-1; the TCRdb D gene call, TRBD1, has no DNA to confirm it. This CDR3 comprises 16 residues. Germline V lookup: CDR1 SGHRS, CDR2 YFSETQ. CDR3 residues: CASSLALGQGSNEQFF.

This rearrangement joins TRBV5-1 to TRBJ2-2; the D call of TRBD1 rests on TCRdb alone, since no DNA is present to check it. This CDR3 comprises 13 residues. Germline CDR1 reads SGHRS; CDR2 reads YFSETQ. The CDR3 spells CASSLAAGAGLFF.

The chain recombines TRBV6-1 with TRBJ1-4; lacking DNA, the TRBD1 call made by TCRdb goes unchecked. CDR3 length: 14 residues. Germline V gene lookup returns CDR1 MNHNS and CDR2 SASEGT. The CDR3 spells CASRPSGQEAKLFF.

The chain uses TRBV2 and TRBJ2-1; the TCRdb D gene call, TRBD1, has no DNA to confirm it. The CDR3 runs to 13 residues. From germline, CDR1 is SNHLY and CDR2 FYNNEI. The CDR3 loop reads CAAPGQAYNEQFF.

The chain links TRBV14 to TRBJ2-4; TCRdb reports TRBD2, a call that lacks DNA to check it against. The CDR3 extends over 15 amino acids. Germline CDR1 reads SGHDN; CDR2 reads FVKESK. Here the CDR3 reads CASSPGGLGKNIQYF.

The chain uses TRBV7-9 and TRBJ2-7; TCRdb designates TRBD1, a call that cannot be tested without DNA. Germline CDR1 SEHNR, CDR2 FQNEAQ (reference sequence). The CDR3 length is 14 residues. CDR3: CASSFAGGIYEQYF.

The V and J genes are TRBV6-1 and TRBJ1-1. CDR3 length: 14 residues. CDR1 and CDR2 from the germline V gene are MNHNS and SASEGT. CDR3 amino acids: CASSYTGGYTEAFF.

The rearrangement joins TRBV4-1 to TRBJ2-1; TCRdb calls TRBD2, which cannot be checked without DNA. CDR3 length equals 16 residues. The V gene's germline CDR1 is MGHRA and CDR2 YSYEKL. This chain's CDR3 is CASSPPSGGTYNEQFF.

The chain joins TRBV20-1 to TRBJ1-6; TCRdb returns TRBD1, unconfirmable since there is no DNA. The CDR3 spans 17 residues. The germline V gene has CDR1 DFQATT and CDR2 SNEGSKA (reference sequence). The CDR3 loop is CSARDGDTQRDNSPLHF.

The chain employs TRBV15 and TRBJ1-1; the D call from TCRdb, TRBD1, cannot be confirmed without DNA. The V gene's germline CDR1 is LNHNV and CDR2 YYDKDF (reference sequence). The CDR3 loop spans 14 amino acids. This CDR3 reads CATSRDRGGTEAFF.

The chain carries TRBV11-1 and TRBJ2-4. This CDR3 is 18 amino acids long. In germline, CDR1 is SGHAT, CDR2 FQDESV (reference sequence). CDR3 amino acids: CASSLPILRDIAKNIQYF.

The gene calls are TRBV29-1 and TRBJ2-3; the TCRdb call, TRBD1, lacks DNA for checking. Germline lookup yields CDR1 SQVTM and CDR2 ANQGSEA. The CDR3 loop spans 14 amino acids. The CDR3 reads CSVGTGGGTDTQYF.

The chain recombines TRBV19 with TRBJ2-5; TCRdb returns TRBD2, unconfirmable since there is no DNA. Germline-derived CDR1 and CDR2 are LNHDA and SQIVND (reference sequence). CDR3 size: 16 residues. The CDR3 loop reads CASSIVLAGGGETQYF.

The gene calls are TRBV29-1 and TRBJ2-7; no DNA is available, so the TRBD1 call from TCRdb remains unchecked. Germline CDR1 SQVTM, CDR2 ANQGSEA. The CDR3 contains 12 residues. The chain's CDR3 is CSVGRGLDEQYF.

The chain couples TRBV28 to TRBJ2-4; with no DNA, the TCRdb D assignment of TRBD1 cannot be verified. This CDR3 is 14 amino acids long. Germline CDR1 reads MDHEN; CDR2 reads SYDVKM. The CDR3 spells CASSYPGPKNIQYF.

This CDR3 is CASSPVGTGSNQPQHF. The chain links TRBV7-9 to TRBJ1-5; TCRdb's D call of TRBD1 is untestable without DNA. The germline CDR1 and CDR2 sequences are SEHNR and FQNEAQ (reference sequence). The CDR3 runs 16 residues.